These 10 T cell receptor beta chains share one sample of origin, sequenced in a study of blood T cell repertoires in COVID-19. Libraries were prepared by immunoSEQ multiplex PCR; TCRdb keeps only in-frame clonotypes and omits some of them. The repertoire holds 250,000 to 350,000 clones, with just under 90% as singletons. The sequenced sample consisted of peripheral blood. All receptors come from a woman in her forties or fifties with COVID-19, enrolled during active disease.

The CDR3 protein is CASSLRAGVGNEQFF. The DNA for the CDR3 is TGTGCCAGCAGCTTAAGGGCGGGAGTTGGGAATGAGCAGTTCTTC. The chain has TRBV7-2 and TRBJ2-1; 7 bases fit TRBD2. From germline, CDR1 is SGHTA and CDR2 FQGNSA. The CDR3 consists of 15 residues. V dropped 2 bases and J dropped 7; count of bases not matched to a gene: 8.

CDR3 sequence reads: CSVEDLEREWGNEQFF. As DNA, the CDR3 is TGCAGCGTTGAAGATCTTGAGCGGGAGTGGGGCAATGAGCAGTTCTTC. The chain joins TRBV29-1 to TRBJ2-1, with TRBD2 identical over 8 bases. Trimming removed 0 bases from V and 6 bases from J; junction bases left unmatched: 10. Per the germline V gene, CDR1 is SQVTM and CDR2 is ANQGSEA. The CDR3 length is 16 residues.

This chain links TRBV7-9 with TRBJ1-6, with no clear D. Germline V gene lookup returns CDR1 SEHNR and CDR2 FQNEAQ (reference sequence). The CDR3 totals 15 residues. Trimming shortened V by 2 bases and J by 10 bases, and 15 bases separated the two germline ends. The CDR3 reads CASSLLGSVGSPLHF. DNA for the CDR3: TGTGCCAGCAGCTTATTGGGGAGCGTCGGATCACCCCTCCACTTT.

The CDR3 coding sequence is TGTGCCATCAGCTACCGGGACAGGGGCATAGGGTCCTACGAGCAGTACTTC. Residues: CAISYRDRGIGSYEQYF. This chain joins TRBV10-3 and TRBJ2-7, with TRBD1 matching over 10 bases. The trim removed 6 bases at V and 1 base at J, leaving 12 bases unmatched. This CDR3 region has 17 residues. The germline gives CDR1 ENHRY, CDR2 SYGVKD.

J is TRBJ2-2 and V is TRBV6-5; TRBD1 agrees at 9 bases. Germline loops: CDR1 MNHEY, CDR2 SVGAGI. This CDR3 is 16 amino acids long. Germline trimming cut 2 bases from V and 0 bases from J; bases unmatched to any gene: 1. CDR3 DNA sequence: TGTGCCAGCAGTTACAGGACAGGGGCGAACACCGGGGAGCTGTTTTTT. Translated: CASSYRTGANTGELFF.

The chain carries TRBV9 and TRBJ2-2, with TRBD2 matching over 8 bases. The CDR3 contains 15 residues. Germline trimming cut 4 bases from V and 0 bases from J; bases unmatched to any gene: 2. Germline CDR1 is SGDLS and CDR2 is YYNGEE. The CDR3 DNA is TGTGCCAGCAGCCGGACTAGCTCGAACACCGGGGAGCTGTTTTTT. Amino acid sequence: CASSRTSSNTGELFF.

The V and J genes are TRBV4-2 and TRBJ2-1; 9 bases line up with TRBD2. In germline, CDR1 is LGHNA, CDR2 YNFKEQ. The CDR3 extends over 20 amino acids. The J segment lost 0 bases and the V segment lost 1 base, leaving 13 bases of the junction unmatched. The CDR3 DNA sequence: TGTGCCAGCAGCCAAGTAGTCCGGCGGGAGGGACGGAGCTCCTACAATGAGCAGTTCTTC. Its protein product is CASSQVVRREGRSSYNEQFF.

The CDR3 DNA reads as TGCGCCAGCAGCTTTGAAAACCAGGCCAGCACAGATACGCAGTATTTT. Its translation is CASSFENQASTDTQYF. The chain links TRBV5-1 to TRBJ2-3, with D unresolved. CDR3 length: 16 residues. The V gene lost 2 bases and the J gene lost 0 bases, with 13 bases spanning the gap. The V gene's germline CDR1 is SGHRS and CDR2 YFSETQ.

Regarding this clone: One end of the junction varies from germline; a read error may be responsible. The chain uses TRBV11-2 and TRBJ2-7; a possible D gene is TRBD1 (6 bases). Germline loops: CDR1 SGHAT, CDR2 FQNNGV. The CDR3 extends over 15 amino acids. The CDR3 sequence is CASNLQQGSRNEQYF. CDR3 sequence (DNA): TGTGCCAGCAACTTACAGCAGGGGTCACGTAACGAGCAGTACTTC.

This clone has just one count. This rearrangement joins TRBV6-6 to TRBJ2-7; 11 nucleotides line up with TRBD1. Trimming removed 5 bases from V and 0 bases from J; junction bases left unmatched: 9. Germline-derived CDR1 and CDR2 are MNHNY and SVGAGI (reference sequence). The CDR3 consists of 17 residues. The CDR3 region has the DNA TGTGCCAGCAGTCCTGGACAGGGGGCATTGCCCTCCTACGAGCAGTACTTC. Residues: CASSPGQGALPSYEQYF.